This paragraph reports one T cell receptor beta chain. The data originate from a study of CD8 T cells in Susac syndrome. V was shortened by 7 bases and J by 0 bases, with 13 bases between the two germline ends. CDR3 length: 14 residues. From germline, CDR1 is MNHNY and CDR2 SVGAGI (reference sequence). RNA was extracted with the RNeasy kit, and a quantity of roughly 0.5 to 1 ug was reverse transcribed using random hexamers. One entry per CDR3 protein results from TCRdb running MiXCR on the immunoSEQ multiplex PCR reads. The sample consists of around 200,000 distinct CDR3 sequences, 90% to 97% of them appearing once.

Sequenced: CD4+ T cells from PBMCs. The source is a human donor with multiple sclerosis. This chain uses TRBV6-6 with TRBJ2-7; no definite D call. The CDR3 reads CASTSTVSSYEQYF. As DNA, the CDR3 is TGTGCCAGCACTTCTACCGTTAGCTCCTACGAGCAGTACTTC.